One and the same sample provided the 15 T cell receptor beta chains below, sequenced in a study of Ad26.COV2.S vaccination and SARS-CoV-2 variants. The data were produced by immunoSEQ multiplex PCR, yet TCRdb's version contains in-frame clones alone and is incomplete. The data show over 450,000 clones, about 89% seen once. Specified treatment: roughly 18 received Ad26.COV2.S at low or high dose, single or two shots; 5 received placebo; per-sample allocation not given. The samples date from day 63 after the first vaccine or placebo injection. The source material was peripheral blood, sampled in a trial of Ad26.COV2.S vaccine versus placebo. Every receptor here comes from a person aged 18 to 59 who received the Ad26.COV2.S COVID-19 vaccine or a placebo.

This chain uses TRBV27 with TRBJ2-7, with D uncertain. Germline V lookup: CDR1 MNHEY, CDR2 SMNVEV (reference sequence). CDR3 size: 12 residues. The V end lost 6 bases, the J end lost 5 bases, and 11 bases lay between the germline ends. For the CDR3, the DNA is TGTGCCAGCAGCCGGAAAGGCGACGAGCAGTACTTC. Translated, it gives CASSRKGDEQYF.

CDR3 region: CASSRPGAGQFF. The CDR3, as DNA: TGTGCCAGCAGCCGCCCCGGGGCTGGGCAGTTCTTC. The chain links TRBV3-1 (or the pseudogene TRBV3-2) to TRBJ2-1, with D perhaps being TRBD1 or TRBD2 (5 bases each). This CDR3 has 12 residues. With 4 bases removed from V and 12 bases from J, the gap between germline ends came to 13 bases. Germline CDR1 reads LGHDT; CDR2 reads YNNKEL (reference sequence).

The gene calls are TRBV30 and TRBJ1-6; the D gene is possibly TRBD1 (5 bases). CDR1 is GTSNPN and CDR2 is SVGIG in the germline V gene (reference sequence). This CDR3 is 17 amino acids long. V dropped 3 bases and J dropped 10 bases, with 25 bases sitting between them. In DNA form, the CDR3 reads TGTGCCTGGAGGGGGGGTAAGGGACCCGCAACGAGATCACCCCTCCACTTT. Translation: CAWRGGKGPATRSPLHF.

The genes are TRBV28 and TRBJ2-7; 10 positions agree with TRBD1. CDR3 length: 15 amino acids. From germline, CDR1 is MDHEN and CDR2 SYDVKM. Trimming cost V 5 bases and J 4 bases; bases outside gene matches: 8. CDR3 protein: CASSGTGQGLYEQYF. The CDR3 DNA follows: TGTGCCAGCAGTGGAACGGGACAGGGGTTGTACGAGCAGTACTTC.

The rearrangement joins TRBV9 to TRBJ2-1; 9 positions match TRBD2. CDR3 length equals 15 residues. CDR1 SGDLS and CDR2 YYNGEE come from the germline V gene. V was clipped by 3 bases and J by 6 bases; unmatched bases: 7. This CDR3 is CASSDSGRSGNEQFF. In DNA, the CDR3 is TGTGCCAGCAGCGACAGCGGGAGGTCCGGCAATGAGCAGTTCTTC.

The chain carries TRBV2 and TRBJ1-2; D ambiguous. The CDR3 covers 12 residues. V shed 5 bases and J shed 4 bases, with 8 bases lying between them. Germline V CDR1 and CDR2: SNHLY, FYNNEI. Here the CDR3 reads CASSRDGYGYTF. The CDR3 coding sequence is TGTGCCAGCAGTCGTGATGGCTATGGCTACACCTTC.

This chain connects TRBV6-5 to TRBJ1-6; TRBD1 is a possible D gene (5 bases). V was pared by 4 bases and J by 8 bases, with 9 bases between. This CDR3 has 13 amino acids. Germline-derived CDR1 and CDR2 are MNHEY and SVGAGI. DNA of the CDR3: TGTGCCAGCAGTTCGGGGACCTATTCACCCCTCCACTTT. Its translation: CASSSGTYSPLHF.

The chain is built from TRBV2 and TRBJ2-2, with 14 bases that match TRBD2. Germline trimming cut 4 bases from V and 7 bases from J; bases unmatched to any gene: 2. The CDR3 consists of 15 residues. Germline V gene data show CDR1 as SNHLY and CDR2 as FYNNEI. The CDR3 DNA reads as TGTGCCAGCAGTGGGACTAGCGGGAGGATCGGGGAGCTGTTTTTT. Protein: CASSGTSGRIGELFF.

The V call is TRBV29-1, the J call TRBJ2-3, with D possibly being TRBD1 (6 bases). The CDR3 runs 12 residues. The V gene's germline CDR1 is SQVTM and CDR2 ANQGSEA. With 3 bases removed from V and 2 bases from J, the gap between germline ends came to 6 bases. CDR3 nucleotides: TGCAGCGTTGAGGGGGCCACAGATACGCAGTATTTT. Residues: CSVEGATDTQYF.

CDR3 DNA: TGTGCCAGCAGCTCGAGCGGGGGGCCATCTCGCTCCTACAATGAGCAGTTCTTC. It translates to CASSSSGGPSRSYNEQFF. The V gene is TRBV7-3, the J gene TRBJ2-1; 9 bases match TRBD2. The ends lost 4 bases at V and 0 bases at J; junction bases unmatched: 10. Germline V gene lookup returns CDR1 SGHTA and CDR2 FQGTGA. This CDR3 has 18 residues.

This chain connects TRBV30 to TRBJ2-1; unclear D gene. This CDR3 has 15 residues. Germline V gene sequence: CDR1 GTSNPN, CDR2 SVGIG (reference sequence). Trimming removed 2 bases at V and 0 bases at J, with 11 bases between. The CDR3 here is CAWSYDASSYNEQFF. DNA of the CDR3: TGTGCCTGGAGTTACGACGCGAGCTCCTACAATGAGCAGTTCTTC.

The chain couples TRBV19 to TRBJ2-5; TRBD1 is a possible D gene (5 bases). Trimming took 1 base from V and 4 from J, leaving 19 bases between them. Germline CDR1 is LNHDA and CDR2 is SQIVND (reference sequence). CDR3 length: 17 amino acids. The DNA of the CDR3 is TGTGCCAGTAGTATAGGTTCGAGGACACTATCTCCAGAGACCCAGTACTTC. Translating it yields CASSIGSRTLSPETQYF.

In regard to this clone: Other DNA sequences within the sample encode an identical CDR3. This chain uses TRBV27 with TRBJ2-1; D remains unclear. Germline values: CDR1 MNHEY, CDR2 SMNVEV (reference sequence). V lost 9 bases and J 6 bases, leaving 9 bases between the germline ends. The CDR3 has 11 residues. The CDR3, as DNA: TGTGCCAGTAGCCGAGGCAATGAGCAGTTCTTC. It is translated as CASSRGNEQFF.

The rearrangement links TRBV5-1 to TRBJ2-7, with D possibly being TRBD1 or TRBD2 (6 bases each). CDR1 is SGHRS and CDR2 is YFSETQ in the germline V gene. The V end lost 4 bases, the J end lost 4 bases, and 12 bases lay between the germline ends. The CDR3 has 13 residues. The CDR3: CASSAGQKYEQYF. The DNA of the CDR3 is TGCGCCAGCAGCGCGGGACAAAAGTACGAGCAGTACTTC. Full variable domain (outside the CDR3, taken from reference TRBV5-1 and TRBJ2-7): KAGVTQTPRYLIKTRGQQVTLSCSPISGHRSVSWYQQTPGQGLQFLFEYFSETQRNKGNFPGRFSGRQFSNSRSEMNVSTLELGDSALYLCASSAGQKYEQYFGPGTRLTVT.

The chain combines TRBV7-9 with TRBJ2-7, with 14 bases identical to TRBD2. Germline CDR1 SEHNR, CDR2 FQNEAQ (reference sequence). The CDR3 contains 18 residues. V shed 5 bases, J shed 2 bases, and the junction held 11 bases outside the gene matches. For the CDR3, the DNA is TGTGCCAGCAGCGCGAGGCCGGGACTAGCGGGGGCTGCCTACGAGCAGTACTTC. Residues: CASSARPGLAGAAYEQYF.